The sequence of this T cell receptor (beta chain) was determined in a study of PD-1 blockade in mismatch repair-deficient tumors. About the study: All were previously treated, progressing patients with over 9 mismatch repair-deficient cancer types. Study findings and constraints: Tumor-resident clones, often absent from pretreatment blood, expanded after pembrolizumab and then contracted.

A word on this clone: No antigen is known for it.

TCRdb keeps only in-frame clones here, not all; method: immunoSEQ multiplex PCR. The sample holds under 95,000 clones, roughly 80% seen once. There are 15 residues in the CDR3. J lost 5 bases, V lost 2 bases, and 7 bases had no gene match. Germline V gene sequence: CDR1 SGHTS, CDR2 YDEGEE. Sequenced here: peripheral blood, sampled 12 weeks after starting pembrolizumab. The chain links TRBV5-8 to TRBJ2-4, with 7 bases lining up with TRBD2. This receptor was obtained from an adult with mismatch repair-deficient cancer. In nucleotides, the CDR3 is TGTGCCAGCAGCTTTTGGGAGGGCCTTGAAAACATTCAGTACTTC. Protein product: CASSFWEGLENIQYF.